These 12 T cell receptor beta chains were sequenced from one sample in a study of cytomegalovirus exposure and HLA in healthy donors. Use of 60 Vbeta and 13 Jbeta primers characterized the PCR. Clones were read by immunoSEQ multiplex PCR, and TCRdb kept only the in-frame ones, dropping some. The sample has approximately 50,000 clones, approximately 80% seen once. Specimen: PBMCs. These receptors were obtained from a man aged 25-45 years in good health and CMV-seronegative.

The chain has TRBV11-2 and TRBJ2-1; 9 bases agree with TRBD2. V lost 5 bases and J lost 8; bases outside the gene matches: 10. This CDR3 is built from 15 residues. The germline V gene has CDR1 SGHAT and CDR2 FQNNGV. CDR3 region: CASSPIAGVGDEQFF. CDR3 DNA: TGTGCCAGCAGCCCGATAGCGGGGGTCGGTGATGAGCAGTTCTTC.

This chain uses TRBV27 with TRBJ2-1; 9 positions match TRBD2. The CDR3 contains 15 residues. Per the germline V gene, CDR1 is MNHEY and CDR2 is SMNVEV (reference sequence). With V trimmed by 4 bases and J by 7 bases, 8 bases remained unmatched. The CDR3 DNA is TGTGCCAGCAGTTCTCCCGGGACTAGCCGGAATGAGCAGTTCTTC. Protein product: CASSSPGTSRNEQFF.

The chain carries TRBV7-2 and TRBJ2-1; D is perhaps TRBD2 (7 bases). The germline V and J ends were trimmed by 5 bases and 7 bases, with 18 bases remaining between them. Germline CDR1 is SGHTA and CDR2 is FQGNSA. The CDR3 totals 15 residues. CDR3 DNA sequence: TGTGCCAGCAGCCCCTCGGGGGGCGCGGAAAATGAGCAGTTCTTC. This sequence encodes CASSPSGGAENEQFF.

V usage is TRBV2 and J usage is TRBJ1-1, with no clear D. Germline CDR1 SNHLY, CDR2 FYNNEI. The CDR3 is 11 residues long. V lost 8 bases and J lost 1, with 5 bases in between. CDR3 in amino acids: CASSPNTEAFF. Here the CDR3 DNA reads TGTGCCAGCTCTCCGAACACTGAAGCTTTCTTT.

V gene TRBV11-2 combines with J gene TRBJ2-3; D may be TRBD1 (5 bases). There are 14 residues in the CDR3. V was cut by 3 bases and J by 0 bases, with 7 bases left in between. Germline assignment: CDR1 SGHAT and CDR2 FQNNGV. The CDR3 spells CASSFQGSTDTQYF. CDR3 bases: TGTGCCAGCAGCTTCCAGGGTAGCACAGATACGCAGTATTTT.

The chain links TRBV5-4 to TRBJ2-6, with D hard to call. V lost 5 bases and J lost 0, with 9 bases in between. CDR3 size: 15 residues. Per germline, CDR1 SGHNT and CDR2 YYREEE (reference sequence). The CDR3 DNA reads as TGTGCCAGCAGGCTACTATCCTCTGGGGCCAACGTCCTGACTTTC. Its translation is CASRLLSSGANVLTF.

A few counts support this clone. CDR3: CASSTGTGRSYEQYF. CDR3 nucleotides: TGTGCCAGCAGTACCGGGACAGGGAGGTCCTACGAGCAGTACTTC. V gene TRBV6-5 combines with J gene TRBJ2-7; TRBD1 aligns across 9 bases. Germline V lookup: CDR1 MNHEY, CDR2 SVGAGI. The J segment lost 1 base and the V segment lost 5 bases, leaving 6 bases of the junction unmatched. The CDR3 is made up of 15 amino acids.

The CDR3 is CASSYAGPFNEKLFF. The CDR3 DNA reads as TGTGCCAGCAGTTACGCGGGGCCGTTTAATGAAAAACTGTTTTTT. The rearrangement joins TRBV6-6 to TRBJ1-4, with D possibly being TRBD1 (5 bases). The CDR3 extends over 15 amino acids. Germline V CDR1 and CDR2: MNHNY, SVGAGI (reference sequence). The V end lost 2 bases, the J end lost 4 bases, and 11 bases lay between the germline ends.

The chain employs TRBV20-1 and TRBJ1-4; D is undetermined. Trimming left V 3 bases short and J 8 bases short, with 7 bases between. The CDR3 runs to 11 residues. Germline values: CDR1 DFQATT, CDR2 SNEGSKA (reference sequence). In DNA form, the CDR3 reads TGCAGTGCTAGTCTAAGAGAAAAACTGTTTTTT. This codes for CSASLREKLFF.

CDR3 nucleotide sequence: TGCGCCAGCAGGGGCGGGTCAGGAGATACGCAGTATTTT. Its translation: CASRGGSGDTQYF. The gene calls are TRBV10-2 and TRBJ2-3; D might be TRBD2 (5 bases). V shed 6 bases and J shed 5 bases, with 12 bases lying between them. This CDR3 is 13 amino acids long. CDR1 and CDR2 (germline): WSHSY, SAAADI.

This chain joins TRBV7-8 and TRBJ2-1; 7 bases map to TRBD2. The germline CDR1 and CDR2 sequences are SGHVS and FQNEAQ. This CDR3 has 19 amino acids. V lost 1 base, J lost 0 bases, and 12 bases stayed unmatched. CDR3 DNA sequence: TGTGCCAGCAGCTTAGATCCTCTTCTGCGGGAGAGCTCCTACAATGAGCAGTTCTTC. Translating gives CASSLDPLLRESSYNEQFF.

DNA for the CDR3: TGTGCCAGCAGCTTAATCCGAGTAGGGGCCAACGTCCTGACTTTC. Translation: CASSLIRVGANVLTF. The rearrangement links TRBV7-2 to TRBJ2-6, with D unclear. The V gene lost 2 bases and the J gene lost 4 bases, with 9 bases spanning the gap. This CDR3 is 15 amino acids long. CDR1 and CDR2 (germline): SGHTA, FQGNSA.